The clone carrying this T cell receptor beta chain was observed many times. Its antigen is not known. The sample comes from a study of T cell repertoires in cytomegalovirus infection. Study information: An indication of both CMV infection and matching HLA type came from public TCR beta signatures.

In TCRdb, the reads were re-called with MiXCR into one record per CDR3 protein. The sample has some 300,000 distinct CDR3 sequences; roughly a sixth are singletons. This CDR3 region has 17 residues. Germline loops: CDR1 SEHNR, CDR2 FQNEAQ (reference sequence). Trimming left V 2 bases short and J 2 bases short, with 16 bases between. Points from the study as a whole: Carriers of CMV plus the relevant HLA were identified by cumulative public TCR beta family frequency. HLA-C-restricted TCR beta clonotypes specific for CMV led the ex vivo response.

The chain combines TRBV7-9 with TRBJ2-1; a weak D match, TRBD2 (6 bases). The sequencing sample was made of PBMCs. The TCR originated in a human donor in good health (CMV status not recorded). Some clones in this sample may be carry-over from other donors' samples. CDR3 residues: CASSLSYRGSPYNEQFF. The CDR3 DNA reads TGTGCCAGCAGCTTATCATATCGGGGGTCTCCCTACAATGAGCAGTTCTTC.